Following are 27 T cell receptor beta chains from one sample sequenced in a study of blood T cell repertoires in COVID-19. The data were produced by immunoSEQ multiplex PCR, yet TCRdb's version contains in-frame clones alone and is incomplete. The table has about 130,000 clones, around 83% seen once. Sequencing was performed on PBMCs or T cells enriched from blood (not recorded which). These receptors all come from a man between 50 and 59 years old who had recovered from COVID-19.

The chain links TRBV7-2 to TRBJ2-5, with TRBD1 matching over 7 bases. With 5 bases clipped from V and 2 bases from J, the junction kept 5 bases outside the gene matches. The CDR3 covers 14 residues. Germline values: CDR1 SGHTA, CDR2 FQGNSA. The CDR3 DNA sequence: TGTGCCAGCAGCCAGACCAGGGGGCAAGAGACCCAGTACTTC. Its protein product is CASSQTRGQETQYF. Looking up the rest from reference TRBV7-2 and TRBJ2-5 gives the full variable domain: GAGVSQSPSNKVTEKGKDVELRCDPISGHTALYWYRQSLGQGLEFLIYFQGNSAPDKSGLPSDRFSAERTGGSVSTLTIQRTQQEDSAVYLCASSQTRGQETQYFGPGTRLLVL.

The V and J genes are TRBV14 and TRBJ1-4; TRBD1 might be the D (5 bases). The CDR3 contains 13 residues. V was clipped by 2 bases and J by 8 bases, with 9 bases between them. CDR1 is SGHDN, CDR2 FVKESK, per germline. The CDR3 here is CASSQQGREKLFF. CDR3 bases: TGTGCCAGCAGCCAACAGGGTCGGGAAAAACTGTTTTTT.

The rearrangement joins TRBV5-8 to TRBJ2-2; 7 positions agree with TRBD1. The V and J ends lost 3 bases and 4 bases, in that order; junction bases with no gene match: 9. The CDR3 has 16 residues. Germline V lookup: CDR1 SGHTS, CDR2 YDEGEE. CDR3 in amino acids: CASSSPLTGRTGELFF. The CDR3 DNA reads as TGTGCCAGCAGCTCGCCCTTGACAGGGCGCACCGGGGAGCTGTTTTTT.

The chain combines TRBV5-1 with TRBJ1-3, with 7 bases fitting TRBD1. Germline CDR1 is SGHRS and CDR2 is YFSETQ. Trimming took 4 bases from V and 3 from J; bases not matched to a gene: 7. The CDR3 has 15 amino acids. Written as DNA, the CDR3 is TGCGCCAGCAGCCCCGCATACAGGGGTGGAAACACCATATATTTT. Translating it yields CASSPAYRGGNTIYF. Variable domain in full (rest from reference TRBV5-1 and TRBJ1-3): KAGVTQTPRYLIKTRGQQVTLSCSPISGHRSVSWYQQTPGQGLQFLFEYFSETQRNKGNFPGRFSGRQFSNSRSEMNVSTLELGDSALYLCASSPAYRGGNTIYFGEGSWLTVV.

V gene TRBV28 combines with J gene TRBJ2-1, with TRBD1 matching over 10 bases. Germline assignment: CDR1 MDHEN and CDR2 SYDVKM. J lost 8 bases, V lost 10 bases, and 11 bases had no gene match. The CDR3 covers 14 residues. CDR3 in amino acids: CATLGQGNIDEQFF. The CDR3, as DNA: TGTGCCACCTTGGGACAGGGGAATATAGATGAGCAGTTCTTC.

The chain is built from TRBV4-2 and TRBJ1-1; D remains unclear. The CDR3 is made up of 15 amino acids. V lost 0 bases and J lost 12, with 20 bases in between. CDR1 and CDR2 (germline): LGHNA, YNFKEQ. As DNA, the CDR3 is TGTGCCAGCAGCCAAGAGAGATCGGGAGCTCGGGTAACTTTCTTT. Translation gives CASSQERSGARVTFF.

The rearrangement links TRBV9 to TRBJ2-2, with 8 bases that match TRBD2. The CDR3 has 15 amino acids. Trimming removed 4 bases from V and 4 bases from J; junction bases left unmatched: 6. Germline CDR1 and CDR2: SGDLS and YYNGEE. The CDR3 spells CASSPRGGSTGELFF. CDR3 bases: TGTGCCAGCAGCCCCCGCGGGGGGAGCACCGGGGAGCTGTTTTTT. Full variable domain (rest looked up from reference TRBV9 and TRBJ2-2): DSGVTQTPKHLITATGQRVTLRCSPRSGDLSVYWYQQSLDQGLQFLIQYYNGEERAKGNILERFSAQQFPDLHSELNLSSLELGDSALYFCASSPRGGSTGELFFGEGSRLTVL.

In this sample, this clone turned up a few times. The genes are TRBV12-5 and TRBJ1-5; 9 bases align to TRBD1. Germline loops: CDR1 LGHNT, CDR2 FRNRAP. This CDR3 has 19 residues. J was trimmed by 0 bases and V by 6 bases; bases with no gene match: 15. The CDR3 sequence is CASGRADRGLLYSNQPQHF. CDR3 in DNA: TGTGCTAGTGGCCGTGCGGACAGGGGTCTCCTGTATAGCAATCAGCCCCAGCATTTT.

The V call is TRBV7-7, the J call TRBJ2-7; 7 bases line up with TRBD2. This CDR3 has 13 amino acids. In germline, CDR1 is SSHAT, CDR2 FNYEAQ (reference sequence). CDR3 DNA sequence: TGTGCTAGCCGGGGGGTTCGGCCCTACGAGCAGTACTTC. This gives the protein CASRGVRPYEQYF.

The rearrangement links TRBV19 to TRBJ2-7; D remains unclear. This CDR3 comprises 15 residues. Trimming removed 0 bases from V and 3 bases from J, with 12 bases in between. CDR1 and CDR2 from the germline V gene are LNHDA and SQIVND (reference sequence). CDR3 nucleotides: TGTGCCAGTAGTATAGATCGTAAAGACAACTACGAGCAGTACTTC. Encoded protein: CASSIDRKDNYEQYF.

This chain connects TRBV29-1 to TRBJ2-1; weak D call: TRBD1 (6 bases). Germline CDR1 is SQVTM and CDR2 is ANQGSEA. Trimming stripped 7 bases from V and 0 bases from J, with 10 bases between. The CDR3 extends over 13 amino acids. CDR3 protein: CSAGQSSYNEQFF. The CDR3 nucleotides are TGCAGCGCCGGACAGAGCTCCTACAATGAGCAGTTCTTC.

This clone has only a few counts. The rearrangement uses TRBV7-2 and TRBJ1-3; D may be TRBD1 (5 bases). The CDR3 runs to 14 residues. The V end was cut by 5 bases, the J end by 0 bases, with 8 bases between. Per the germline V gene, CDR1 is SGHTA and CDR2 is FQGNSA. CDR3 residues: CASSAGTSGNTIYF. As DNA, the CDR3 is TGTGCCAGCAGCGCGGGGACCTCTGGAAACACCATATATTTT. Based on the CDR3 plus reference TRBV7-2 and TRBJ1-3, the full variable domain is GAGVSQSPSNKVTEKGKDVELRCDPISGHTALYWYRQSLGQGLEFLIYFQGNSAPDKSGLPSDRFSAERTGGSVSTLTIQRTQQEDSAVYLCASSAGTSGNTIYFGEGSWLTVV.

V and J are TRBV12-3 or TRBV12-4 and TRBJ2-3; D not certain. CDR3 length equals 13 residues. V lost 6 bases and J 1 base, leaving 8 bases between the germline ends. The CDR3 spells CASRHSGTDTQYF. The DNA of the CDR3 is TGTGCCAGCAGGCATTCAGGCACAGATACGCAGTATTTT.

This chain connects TRBV18 to TRBJ1-6; TRBD1 aligns across 8 bases. J was trimmed by 6 bases and V by 3 bases; bases with no gene match: 4. In germline, CDR1 is KGHSH, CDR2 LQKENI. The CDR3 has 15 amino acids. In DNA form, the CDR3 reads TGTGCCAGCTCACCTTTGGACAGGGTTAATTCACCCCTCCACTTT. Translated, it gives CASSPLDRVNSPLHF.

The chain joins TRBV28 to TRBJ1-5; TRBD1 matches 9 bases. The J segment lost 5 bases and the V segment lost 4 bases, leaving 12 bases of the junction unmatched. The CDR3 contains 17 residues. CDR1 is MDHEN and CDR2 is SYDVKM in the germline V gene. CDR3 loop: CASSSGTGNGRHQPQHF. Here the CDR3 DNA reads TGTGCCAGCAGTTCCGGGACAGGGAATGGGCGGCATCAGCCCCAGCATTTT.

The V call is TRBV4-1, the J call TRBJ1-4; 7 nucleotides align to TRBD1. The CDR3 runs 14 residues. With V trimmed by 6 bases and J by 8 bases, 9 bases remained unmatched. Germline V gene data show CDR1 as MGHRA and CDR2 as YSYEKL. CDR3: CASRLRQGSEKLFF. The CDR3 nucleotides are TGCGCCAGCAGACTTCGACAGGGAAGCGAAAAACTGTTTTTT.

The chain recombines TRBV4-3 with TRBJ1-2; D is unresolved. This CDR3 is built from 15 residues. V lost 0 bases and J lost 4, with 12 bases in between. Looked up from germline, CDR1 is LGHNA and CDR2 is YSLEER. The chain's CDR3 is CASSQDFSGGYGYTF. The CDR3 region has the DNA TGCGCCAGCAGCCAAGACTTTTCAGGAGGCTATGGCTACACCTTC.

This clone has a single count. The rearrangement links TRBV7-9 to TRBJ2-2; TRBD1 matches at 8 bases. The CDR3 covers 15 residues. The ends lost 5 bases at V and 9 bases at J; junction bases unmatched: 11. Germline V lookup: CDR1 SEHNR, CDR2 FQNEAQ (reference sequence). The CDR3 loop reads CASSPPGQGRRELFF. In DNA form, the CDR3 reads TGTGCCAGCAGCCCCCCCGGACAGGGACGGAGGGAGCTGTTTTTT.

The chain has TRBV2 and TRBJ1-4; possibly TRBD1 for D (6 bases). Between the trimmed V and J ends, which lost 6 bases and 6 bases, there was a span of 17 bases. The CDR3 consists of 15 residues. Germline V gene lookup returns CDR1 SNHLY and CDR2 FYNNEI. The CDR3 DNA sequence: TGTGCCAGCAGACCTCGACAGGAAGATTATGAAAAACTGTTTTTT. As protein: CASRPRQEDYEKLFF.

The chain recombines TRBV18 with TRBJ1-1; D perhaps matches TRBD1 (5 bases). This CDR3 region has 15 residues. Between the trimmed V and J ends, which lost 5 bases and 4 bases, there was a span of 17 bases. Per the germline V gene, CDR1 is KGHSH and CDR2 is LQKENI. The CDR3 bases are TGTGCCAGCTCAGCTCCTTTAGGGGCTGGCACTGAAGCTTTCTTT. It translates to CASSAPLGAGTEAFF.

This rearrangement joins TRBV27 to TRBJ1-1; perhaps TRBD1 as D (5 bases). CDR1 is MNHEY, CDR2 SMNVEV, per germline (reference sequence). V gave up 6 bases and J gave up 1 base, with 9 bases separating them. The CDR3 has 13 residues. CDR3 DNA sequence: TGTGCCAGCAGCCGGGGGAGGAACACTGAAGCTTTCTTT. Its translation is CASSRGRNTEAFF.

The rearrangement joins TRBV10-3 to TRBJ1-5, with a tentative D call TRBD1 (6 bases). Germline V CDR1 and CDR2: ENHRY, SYGVKD. This CDR3 has 15 amino acids. Trimming removed 5 bases at V and 3 bases at J, with 14 bases between. Here the CDR3 DNA reads TGTGCCATCAGTTCACCGGGACATAACAATCAGCCCCAGCATTTT. Its translation is CAISSPGHNNQPQHF.

The gene calls are TRBV4-1 and TRBJ1-1; tentative D call: TRBD1 (5 bases). V was cut by 0 bases and J by 5 bases, with 19 bases left in between. Germline CDR1 is MGHRA and CDR2 is YSYEKL. CDR3 length equals 17 residues. This CDR3 reads CASSQDHYGQGGTEAFF. CDR3 coding DNA: TGCGCCAGCAGCCAAGATCATTATGGGCAGGGTGGAACTGAAGCTTTCTTT.

The rearrangement joins TRBV7-9 to TRBJ2-7; tentatively, D is TRBD2 (5 bases). Germline V CDR1 and CDR2: SEHNR, FQNEAQ (reference sequence). This CDR3 contains 16 residues. The V end was cut by 1 base, the J end by 3 bases, with 16 bases between. The CDR3 is CASSLEGAGSYYEQYF. CDR3 sequence (DNA): TGTGCCAGCAGCTTAGAGGGAGCAGGCTCTTACTACGAGCAGTACTTC.

This sequence joins TRBV5-4 and TRBJ2-7, with D possibly matching TRBD1 (6 bases). The CDR3 is made up of 12 amino acids. V was cut by 1 base and J by 5 bases, with 7 bases left in between. The germline V gene has CDR1 SGHNT and CDR2 YYREEE (reference sequence). In nucleotides, the CDR3 is TGTGCCAGCAGCTTGTGGGGGCACGAGCAGTACTTC. Translating it yields CASSLWGHEQYF.

The V and J genes are TRBV5-1 and TRBJ2-3; 7 bases fit TRBD1. The CDR3 has 14 amino acids. Germline CDR1 SGHRS, CDR2 YFSETQ. J was trimmed by 3 bases and V by 3 bases; bases with no gene match: 4. CDR3 sequence: CASSSLQGTDTQYF. The CDR3 DNA follows: TGCGCCAGCAGCTCTTTACAGGGGACAGATACGCAGTATTTT.

This chain links TRBV19 with TRBJ2-1; weak D call: TRBD2 (7 bases). Trimming removed 7 bases at V and 1 base at J, with 11 bases between. There are 14 residues in the CDR3. Germline CDR1 reads LNHDA; CDR2 reads SQIVND (reference sequence). The CDR3 spells CASKGGGSYNEQFF. For the CDR3, the DNA is TGTGCCAGTAAAGGGGGGGGTTCCTACAATGAGCAGTTCTTC.